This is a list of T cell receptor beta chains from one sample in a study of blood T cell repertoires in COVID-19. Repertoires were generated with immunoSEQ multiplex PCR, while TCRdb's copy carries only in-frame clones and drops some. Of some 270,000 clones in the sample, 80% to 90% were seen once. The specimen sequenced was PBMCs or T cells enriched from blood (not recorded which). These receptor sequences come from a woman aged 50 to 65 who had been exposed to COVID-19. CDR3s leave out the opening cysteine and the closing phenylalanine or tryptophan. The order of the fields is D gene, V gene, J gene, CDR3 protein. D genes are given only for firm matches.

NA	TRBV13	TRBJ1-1	ASSLFHSEAF
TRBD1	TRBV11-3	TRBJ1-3	ASLLSGRGRDTIY
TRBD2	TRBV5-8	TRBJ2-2	ASSFLASGLVFPGELF
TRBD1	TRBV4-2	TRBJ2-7	ASSQEQGAPSYEQY
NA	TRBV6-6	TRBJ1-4	ASSPNLGVREKLF
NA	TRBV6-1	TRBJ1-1	ASSEALGPSLRAF
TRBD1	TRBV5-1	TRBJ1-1	ASSSDRTSRAF
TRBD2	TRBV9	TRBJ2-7	ASSVSSGPAYEQY
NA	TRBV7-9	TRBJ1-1	ASSFPKLMNTEAF
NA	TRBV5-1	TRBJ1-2	ASSPGEGRPFYGYT
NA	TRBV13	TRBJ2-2	ASSLGRGIPGELF
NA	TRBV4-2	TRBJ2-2	ASSPLAGETGELF
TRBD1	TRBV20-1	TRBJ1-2	SASSRGLNGYT
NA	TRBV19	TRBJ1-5	ASTEYSNQPQH
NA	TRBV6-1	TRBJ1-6	ASSEAQNSPLH
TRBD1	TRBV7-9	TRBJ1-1	ASGGQENTEAF
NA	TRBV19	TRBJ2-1	ASSSSSAANEQF
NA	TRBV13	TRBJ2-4	ASSQGGEAKNIQY
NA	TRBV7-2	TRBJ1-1	ASSLRYLEAF
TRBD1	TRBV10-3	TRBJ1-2	AISGGTGDYGYT
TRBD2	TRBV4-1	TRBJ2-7	ASSQDRGAYEQY
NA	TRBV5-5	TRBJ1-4	ASSLEDSSGEKLF
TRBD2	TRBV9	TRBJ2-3	ASSFAAGGRGDTQY
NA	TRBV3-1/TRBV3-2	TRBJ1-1	ASSLVGGANTEAF
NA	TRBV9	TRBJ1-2	ASSTLGSYGYT
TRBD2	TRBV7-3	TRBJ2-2	ASSCTSANTGELF
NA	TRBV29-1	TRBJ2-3	SVEGQDDTQY
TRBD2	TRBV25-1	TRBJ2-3	ASCRTSGVTDTQY
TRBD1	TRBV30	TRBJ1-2	AWSVRARGLDGYT
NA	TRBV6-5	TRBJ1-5	ASSTRTYQPQH
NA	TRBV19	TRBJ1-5	ASSTSRDQPQH
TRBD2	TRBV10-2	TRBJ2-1	ASTTSGGPYNEQF
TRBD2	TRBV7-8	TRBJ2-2	ASSLSGGWTGELF
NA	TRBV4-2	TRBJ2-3	ASSQDGGRTDTQY
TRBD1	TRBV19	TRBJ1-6	ASSNTGTENSPLH
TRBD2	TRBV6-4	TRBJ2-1	ASSGGLAGAYNEQF
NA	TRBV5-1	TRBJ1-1	ASSLQGWSNTEAF
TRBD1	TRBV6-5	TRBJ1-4	ASRSGTATNEKLF
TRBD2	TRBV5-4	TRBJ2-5	ASTLGGGKETQY
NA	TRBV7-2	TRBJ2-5	ASSLYRSRETQY
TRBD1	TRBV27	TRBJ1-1	ASSRQGNTEAF
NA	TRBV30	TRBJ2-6	AWSTGLAFSGANVLT
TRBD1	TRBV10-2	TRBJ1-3	ASSVTQGRHYGNTIY
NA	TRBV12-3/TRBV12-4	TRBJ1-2	ASSPGVFYGYT
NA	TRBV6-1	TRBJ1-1	ASSEAQNREAF
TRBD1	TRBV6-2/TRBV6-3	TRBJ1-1	ASSSRQGPNTEAF
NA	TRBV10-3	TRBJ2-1	AISSQGQSYNEQF